The rows below give T cell receptor beta chains drawn from one sample of a study of post-analysis software for immune sequencing data. TCRdb reprocessed the PCR reads with MiXCR, giving one entry per CDR3 protein. The sample has 700,000 to 800,000 distinct CDR3 sequences; about 27% are singletons. Sequencing used blood. These TCRs come from a girl between 10 and 17 years old with multiple sclerosis. The CDR3 runs from the conserved cysteine through the conserved F or W. The D gene is left open where the match is weak. Some rows have no size entry. The others give once, few or many, or a class for an expanded clone.

TRBJ2-3 | TRBD2 | TRBV20-1 | NA | TGCAGTGCTACCACTTTGCGGGAGAGCACAGATACGCAGTATTTT | CSATTLRESTDTQYF
TRBJ2-5 | TRBD2 | TRBV7-2 | few | TGTGCCAGCAGCTCATCCCTTCTAGCGGGAGGGGAGACCCAGTACTTC | CASSSSLLAGGETQYF
TRBJ2-7 | NA | TRBV6-2/TRBV6-3 | NA | TGTGCCAGCAGCCCGGTGGACAGATCCTACGAGCAGTACTTC | CASSPVDRSYEQYF
TRBJ2-1 | NA | TRBV10-3 | NA | TGTGCCATCAGTGAGTCCCGCGGGGAATACAATGAGCAGTTCTTC | CAISESRGEYNEQFF
TRBJ2-5 | NA | TRBV3-1 | NA | TGTGCCAGCAGCCAAGGAGGGGCGGGCGGCGAGACCCAGTACTTC | CASSQGGAGGETQYF
TRBJ1-2 | TRBD1 | TRBV20-1 | few | TGCAGTGCTGTACCCGCATCGACAGGGATGACCCTTGGCTACACCTTC | CSAVPASTGMTLGYTF
TRBJ1-6 | NA | TRBV27 | few | TGTGCCAGCCGTGGGGACATATCTTTCGGGTCACCCCTCCACTTT | CASRGDISFGSPLHF
TRBJ2-1 | NA | TRBV29-1 | few | TGCAGCGCCGACGACCCTAGGAGTCAGTTCTTC | CSADDPRSQFF
TRBJ2-5 | TRBD2 | TRBV24-1 | NA | TGTGCCACCAGTGATGCCGGGGGGGCGCGACAAAGAGAGACCCAGTACTTC | CATSDAGGARQRETQYF
TRBJ2-5 | NA | TRBV20-1 | NA | TGCAGTGCTAGTCGACGTCCGAGGCAGTACTCCTACAATGAGCAGTACTTC | CSASRRPRQYSYNEQYF
TRBJ2-7 | TRBD1 | TRBV6-2/TRBV6-3 | NA | TGTGCCAGCAGGCCGCCGGGACAGGGGTCCTACGAGCAGTACTTC | CASRPPGQGSYEQYF
TRBJ2-7 | NA | TRBV4-3 | NA | TGCGCCAGCAGCCAGGGACAGCGGGGGTACGAGCAGTACTTC | CASSQGQRGYEQYF
TRBJ2-6 | NA | TRBV20-1 | NA | TGCAGTGCTAAGACCTCTGGGGCCAACGTCCTGACTTTC | CSAKTSGANVLTF
TRBJ2-3 | NA | TRBV20-1 | few | TGCAGCGCCGACAGTCTCACAGATACGCAGTATTTT | CSADSLTDTQYF
TRBJ1-2 | NA | TRBV20-1 | few | TGCAGTGCTGCCCCCGGCGTCAGGCGTGGCTACACCTTC | CSAAPGVRRGYTF
TRBJ2-1 | NA | TRBV6-2/TRBV6-3 | few | TGTGCCAGCAGTTACTTAGCCGCGGGGTCCAATGAGCAGTTCTTC | CASSYLAAGSNEQFF
TRBJ2-5 | NA | TRBV6-4 | many | TGTGCCAGCAGTGACGAGAGAAGAATCGAGACCCAGTACTTC | CASSDERRIETQYF
TRBJ1-6 | TRBD1 | TRBV20-1 | NA | TGCAGTGCTAGGGTGATGACAGGGAGTTATTCACCCCTCCACTTT | CSARVMTGSYSPLHF
TRBJ1-2 | NA | TRBV7-2 | NA | TGTGCCAGCAGCTCGGATGGCGGCTACACCTTC | CASSSDGGYTF
TRBJ2-3 | NA | TRBV18 | many | TGTGCCAGCTCACCGAAGCGGGATACGCAGTATTTT | CASSPKRDTQYF
TRBJ2-3 | TRBD1 | TRBV29-1 | many | TGCAGCGTTGAAGGCAGGGGGTATAGCACAGATACGCAGTATTTT | CSVEGRGYSTDTQYF
TRBJ2-3 | TRBD2 | TRBV20-1 | few | TGCAGTGCTCCGCTTTTGCGGGAGAGCCCAGATACGCAGTATTTT | CSAPLLRESPDTQYF
TRBJ2-6 | NA | TRBV7-2 | NA | TGTGCCAGCAGCTTGAAGCCTAGGGGAGTTGGGGCCAACGTCCTGACTTTC | CASSLKPRGVGANVLTF
TRBJ1-6 | NA | TRBV14 | few | TGTGCCAGCAGCCGATCAACGGGAAACAATTCACCCCTCCACTTT | CASSRSTGNNSPLHF
TRBJ2-1 | TRBD2 | TRBV7-2 | few | TGTGCCAGCAGCTTAGGAACTAGCGGGGTGTATGAGCAGTTCTTC | CASSLGTSGVYEQFF
TRBJ2-3 | TRBD1 | TRBV2 | NA | TGTGCCAGCAGTTGGGGACAGGGTGGAGGTACGCAGTATTTT | CASSWGQGGGTQYF
TRBJ2-6 | TRBD1 | TRBV7-9 | many | TGTGCCAGCAGCGAGCGCCATAGACAGGGACCTTCTGGGGCCAACGTCCTGACTTTC | CASSERHRQGPSGANVLTF
TRBJ2-4 | NA | TRBV28 | NA | TGTGCCAGCACCCACTCAAGGGGTCGGGGGGCAGCCAAAAACATTCAGTACTTC | CASTHSRGRGAAKNIQYF
TRBJ2-5 | NA | TRBV15 | many | TGTGCCACCAGCAGTCTATCCAGGGTAGCGAGACAAGAGACCCAGTACTTC | CATSSLSRVARQETQYF
TRBJ2-5 | TRBD1 | TRBV7-2 | NA | TGTGCCAGCAGCCCTGGACAGGGGAGGGCCGGGGAGACCCAGTACTTC | CASSPGQGRAGETQYF
TRBJ2-7 | TRBD1 | TRBV6-6 | NA | TGTGCCAGCGGACAGGGAACCTACGAGCAGTACTTC | CASGQGTYEQYF
TRBJ1-4 | NA | TRBV9 | few | TGTGCCAGCAGCGTAGCGGGCAAAGGGGGAAAACTGTTTTTT | CASSVAGKGGKLFF
TRBJ1-2 | NA | TRBV2 | NA | TGTGCCAGCAGTGGGACAAACCGACAGCTGGGCGGCTACACCTTC | CASSGTNRQLGGYTF